This T cell receptor beta chain is drawn from a study of molecular identifiers for immune sequencing clone quantification. Study outcomes and limitations: For effector cells, clones above 20 RNA copies held over 97% of molecules; for naive cells, under 1%.

Looked up from germline, CDR1 is SGHVS and CDR2 is FNYEAQ. The CDR3 spans 16 residues. V lost 5 bases and J lost 4; bases outside the gene matches: 8. On this clonotype: Its antigen is not known.

TCR libraries were built in bulk with a published protocol and specific TCR primers. One entry per CDR3 protein, called by TCRdb with MiXCR from the PCR reads. The profile shows hundreds of thousands of distinct CDR3 sequences, 25% of them singletons. Sorted naive CD8 T cells were those defined as CD8+CD4-CCR7+CD45RA+. The chain combines TRBV7-6 with TRBJ2-1; 10 bases are shared with TRBD2. The sample comprised naive CD8+ T cells from blood, with Jurkat cell RNA spiked in. The subset: FACS-sorted CD8+CD4-CCR7+CD45RA+ naive T cells. The origin of this receptor is a human donor in good health. Some libraries in this study had Jurkat cell RNA spiked in. CDR3 sequence reads: CASSTIPSGSYNEQFF. For the CDR3, the DNA is TGTGCCAGCAGCACAATTCCTAGCGGGAGTTACAATGAGCAGTTCTTC.